The rows below give T cell receptor beta chains drawn from one sample of a study of immune evolution from preneoplasia to lung adenocarcinoma. The assay was immunoSEQ multiplex PCR, and TCRdb's table has in-frame clones only and misses some. In the table there are thousands of clones, around four fifths of which are singletons. The source material was FFPE lung adenocarcinoma in situ tissue. The receptors originated from an older donor with lung adenocarcinoma. CDR3s include the opening cysteine and the closing phenylalanine or tryptophan. The D gene is left open where the match is weak. Expanded clones get a size class; other rows say once, few or many, or leave the size out.

D | size | J | V | DNA | CDR3
. | . | TRBJ2-1 | TRBV7-9 | TGTGCCAGCACCTCTGGTCAGTCTGACAATGAGCAGTTCTTC | CASTSGQSDNEQFF
. | . | TRBJ2-4 | TRBV13 | TGTGCCAGCAGCATGGACAGAGTAGCCAAAAACATTCAGTACTTC | CASSMDRVAKNIQYF
. | . | TRBJ1-1 | TRBV6-5 | TGTGCCAGCAGTTACCCGGCCCCGGAGGGGGAAGCTTTCTTT | CASSYPAPEGEAFF
. | . | TRBJ2-2 | TRBV11-1 | TGTGCCAGCAGCCCCGGGCTAAACACCGGGGAGCTGTTTTTT | CASSPGLNTGELFF
. | . | TRBJ1-6 | TRBV15 | TGTGCCACCAGCAGTGGGGCCGGGGGCCCGAATAATTCACCCCTCCACTTT | CATSSGAGGPNNSPLHF
TRBD2 | . | TRBJ2-1 | TRBV29-1 | TGCAGCGTTTCCCCTAGCGGGAGTCTGAATGAGCAGTTCTTC | CSVSPSGSLNEQFF
. | . | TRBJ1-3 | TRBV6-5 | TGTGCCAGCAGAGACGGGACGTCGAGAGGCACCATATATTTT | CASRDGTSRGTIYF
TRBD2 | . | TRBJ2-5 | TRBV9 | TGTGCCAGCAGCACCTTTGCGGGGGGGAGGGAGACCCAGTACTTC | CASSTFAGGRETQYF
TRBD1 | few | TRBJ1-1 | TRBV10-3 | TGTGCCATCAGGGACAGGGGGCGCGGGGACACTGAAGCTTTCTTT | CAIRDRGRGDTEAFF
. | . | TRBJ1-2 | TRBV11-2 | TGTGCCAGCAGTCCCACAGGAGTAAACTATGGCTACACCTTC | CASSPTGVNYGYTF